This T cell receptor (beta chain) stems from a study of CD8 T cells in ankylosing spondylitis. Trimming took 6 bases from V and 4 from J, leaving 10 bases between them. The CDR3 sequence is 11 residues long. Germline loops: CDR1 SQVTM, CDR2 ANQGSEA. Using its own MiXCR run on the 5' RACE reads, TCRdb lists one record per CDR3 protein. The sample holds some 130,000 distinct CDR3 sequences, roughly 6.6% seen once. At least ten counts were recorded for this clonotype. The source is a female donor with ankylosing spondylitis or in good health (not recorded which). V usage is TRBV29-1 and J usage is TRBJ2-7; D perhaps matches TRBD2 (6 bases). Sequencing was done on a sample of blood, either unsorted or a sorted T cell fraction (not recorded which). CDR3 DNA sequence: TGCAGCGTCGAACTAGCTTACGAGCAGTACTTC. Translating gives CSVELAYEQYF.